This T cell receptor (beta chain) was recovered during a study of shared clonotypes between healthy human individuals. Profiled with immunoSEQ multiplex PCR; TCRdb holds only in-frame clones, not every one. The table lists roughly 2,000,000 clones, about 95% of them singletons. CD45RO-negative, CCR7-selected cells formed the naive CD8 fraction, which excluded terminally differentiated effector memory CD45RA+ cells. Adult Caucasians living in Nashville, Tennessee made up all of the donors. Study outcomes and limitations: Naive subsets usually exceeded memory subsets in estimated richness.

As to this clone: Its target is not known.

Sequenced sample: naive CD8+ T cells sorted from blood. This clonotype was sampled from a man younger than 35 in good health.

Written as DNA, the CDR3 is TGTGCCAGCAGTTTAGGACAGGGGCTAGACTATAATTCACCCCTCCACTTT. Residues: CASSLGQGLDYNSPLHF. The chain couples TRBV27 to TRBJ1-6, with 9 bases aligning to TRBD1. Trimming cost V 2 bases and J 3 bases; bases outside gene matches: 5. Germline V gene data show CDR1 as MNHEY and CDR2 as SMNVEV (reference sequence). The CDR3 runs 17 residues.